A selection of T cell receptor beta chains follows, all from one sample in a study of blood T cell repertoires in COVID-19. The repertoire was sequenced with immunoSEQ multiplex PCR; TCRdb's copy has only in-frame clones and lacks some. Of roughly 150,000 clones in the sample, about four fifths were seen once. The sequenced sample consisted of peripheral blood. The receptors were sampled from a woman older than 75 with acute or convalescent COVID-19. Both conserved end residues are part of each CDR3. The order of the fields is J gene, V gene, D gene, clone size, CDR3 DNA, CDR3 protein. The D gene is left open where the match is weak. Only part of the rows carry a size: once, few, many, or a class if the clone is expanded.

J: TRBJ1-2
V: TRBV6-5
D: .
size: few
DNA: TGTGCCAGCCGACAGGTTGGAGGCTACACCTTC
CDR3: CASRQVGGYTF

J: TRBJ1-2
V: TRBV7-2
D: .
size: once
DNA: TGTGCCAGCAGCTTTGGCAGGCAGGACTATGGCTACACCTTC
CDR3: CASSFGRQDYGYTF

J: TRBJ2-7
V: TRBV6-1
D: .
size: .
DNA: TGTGCCAGCACCCCGGGGAGCGGGACAGGCGAGCAGTACTTC
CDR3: CASTPGSGTGEQYF

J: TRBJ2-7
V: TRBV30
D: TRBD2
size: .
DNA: TGTGCCTGGAGTCTAGCGGGGCGGGAGCAGTACTTC
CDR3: CAWSLAGREQYF

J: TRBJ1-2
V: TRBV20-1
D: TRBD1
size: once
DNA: TGCAGTGCTAGTGAGACAGGGGCCTCTCATAACTATGGCTACACCTTC
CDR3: CSASETGASHNYGYTF

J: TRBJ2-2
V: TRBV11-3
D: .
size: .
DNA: TGTGCCAGCAGCTTAGATCGGGCAGCTAGCAGCGGGGAGCTGTTTTTT
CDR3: CASSLDRAASSGELFF

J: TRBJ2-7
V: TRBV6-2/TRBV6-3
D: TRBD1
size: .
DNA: TGTGCCAGCAGTGCCCCGGGACAGGGGAACCACGAGCAGTACTTC
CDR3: CASSAPGQGNHEQYF

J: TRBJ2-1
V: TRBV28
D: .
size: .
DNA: TGTGCCAGCATTGGGGGGGCGGGAGCCTACAATGAGCAGTTCTTC
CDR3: CASIGGAGAYNEQFF

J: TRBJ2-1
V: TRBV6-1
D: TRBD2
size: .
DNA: TGTGCCAGCAGTGTGCTGCCCAGGACTAGCGGGGGTGCTTACAATGAGCAGTTCTTC
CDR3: CASSVLPRTSGGAYNEQFF

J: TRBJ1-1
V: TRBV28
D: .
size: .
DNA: TGTGCCAGCAGTTCCGCGGGGGTGACTAAGAACACTGAAGCTTTCTTT
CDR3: CASSSAGVTKNTEAFF

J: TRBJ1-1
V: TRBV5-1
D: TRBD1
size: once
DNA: TGCGCCAGCAGCTTGTTATCGGACAGGGGGGCTTTCTTT
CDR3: CASSLLSDRGAFF

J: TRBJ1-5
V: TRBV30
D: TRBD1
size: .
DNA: TGTGCCTGGAGTGTAGGGGACAGGGGGCGCGCTCAGCCCCAGCATTTT
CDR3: CAWSVGDRGRAQPQHF

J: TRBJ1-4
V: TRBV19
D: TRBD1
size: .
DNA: TGTGCCAGTAACGAGGGGGCCAGTGAAAAACTGTTTTTT
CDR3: CASNEGASEKLFF

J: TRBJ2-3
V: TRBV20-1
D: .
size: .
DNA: TGCAGTGCTAGTCCGACTACCACAGATACGCAGTATTTT
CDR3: CSASPTTTDTQYF

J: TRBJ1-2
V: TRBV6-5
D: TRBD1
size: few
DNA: TGTGCCAGCAGGGGACAGGGGGCTGATGGCTACACCTTC
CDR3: CASRGQGADGYTF

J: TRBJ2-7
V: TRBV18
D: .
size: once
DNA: TGTGCCAGCTCATCCGGGGTAAAGGTTTACTACGAGCAGTACTTC
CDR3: CASSSGVKVYYEQYF

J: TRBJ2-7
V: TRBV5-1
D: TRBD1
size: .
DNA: TGCGCCAGCAGCTGGACCGCGGGACAGGGTGACTACGAGCAGTACTTC
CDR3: CASSWTAGQGDYEQYF

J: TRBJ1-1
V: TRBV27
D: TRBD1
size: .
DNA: TGTGCCAGCAGGCCTCTAGGGACAGCGAACACTGAAGCTTTCTTT
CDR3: CASRPLGTANTEAFF

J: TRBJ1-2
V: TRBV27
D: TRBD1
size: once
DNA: TGTGCCAGCACACGGGGGACAGGGGGCTCTGGCTACACCTTC
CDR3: CASTRGTGGSGYTF

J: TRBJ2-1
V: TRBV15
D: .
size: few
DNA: TGTGCCACCAGCCGAGGGGCACTAGCTACTAGCTCCTACAATGAGCAGTTCTTC
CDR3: CATSRGALATSSYNEQFF

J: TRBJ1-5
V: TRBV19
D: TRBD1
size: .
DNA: TGTGCCAGTAGTGCAGACAGGGGGTATGGGCCCCAGCATTTT
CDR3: CASSADRGYGPQHF

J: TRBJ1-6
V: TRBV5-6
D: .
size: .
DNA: TGTGCCAGCAGCCCTCGGGGTTCACCCCTCCACTTT
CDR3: CASSPRGSPLHF

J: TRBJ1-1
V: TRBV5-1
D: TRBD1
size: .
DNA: TGCGCCAGCAGTTCAACAGGGGGCACTGAAGCTTTCTTT
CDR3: CASSSTGGTEAFF

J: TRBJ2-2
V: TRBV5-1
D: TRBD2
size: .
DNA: TGCGCCAGCAGCTTGGCCGAGCGGGGGAACACCGGGGAGCTGTTTTTT
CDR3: CASSLAERGNTGELFF

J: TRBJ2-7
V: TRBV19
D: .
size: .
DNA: TGTGCCAGTAGTATCCTTGTGGAAGGGGGCGAGCAGTACTTC
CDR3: CASSILVEGGEQYF

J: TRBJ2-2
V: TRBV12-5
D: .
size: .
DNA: TGTGCTAGTGGTTTGCACAGGACAGTCACCGGGGAGCTGTTTTTT
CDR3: CASGLHRTVTGELFF

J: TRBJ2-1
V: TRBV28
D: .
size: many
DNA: TGTGCCAGCAGGGGCCCAGCTTTCGATGAGCAGTTCTTC
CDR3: CASRGPAFDEQFF

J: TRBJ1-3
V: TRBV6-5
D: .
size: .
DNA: TGTGCCAGCAGTTACTCCCGGGACTCGGGAAACACCATATATTTT
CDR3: CASSYSRDSGNTIYF

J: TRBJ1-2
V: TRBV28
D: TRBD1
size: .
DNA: TGTGCCAGCGAACGCGGGACAGGTGGCTACACCTTC
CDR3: CASERGTGGYTF

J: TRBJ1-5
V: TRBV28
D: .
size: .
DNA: TGTGCCAGCAGCCGTACGGAACTAAATCAGCCCCAGCATTTT
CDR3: CASSRTELNQPQHF

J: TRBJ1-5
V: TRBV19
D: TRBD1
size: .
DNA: TGTGCCAGTACCGCTGGACAGGGCTTTCGGCCCCAGCATTTT
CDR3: CASTAGQGFRPQHF

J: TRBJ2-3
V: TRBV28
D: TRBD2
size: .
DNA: TGTGCCAGCAGTTTACAGCGGGAAACGCAGTATTTT
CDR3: CASSLQRETQYF

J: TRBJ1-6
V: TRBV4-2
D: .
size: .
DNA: TGTGCCAGCAGCCAAGATTTTGGGAGGGTTTCGGATTCACCCCTCCACTTT
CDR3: CASSQDFGRVSDSPLHF